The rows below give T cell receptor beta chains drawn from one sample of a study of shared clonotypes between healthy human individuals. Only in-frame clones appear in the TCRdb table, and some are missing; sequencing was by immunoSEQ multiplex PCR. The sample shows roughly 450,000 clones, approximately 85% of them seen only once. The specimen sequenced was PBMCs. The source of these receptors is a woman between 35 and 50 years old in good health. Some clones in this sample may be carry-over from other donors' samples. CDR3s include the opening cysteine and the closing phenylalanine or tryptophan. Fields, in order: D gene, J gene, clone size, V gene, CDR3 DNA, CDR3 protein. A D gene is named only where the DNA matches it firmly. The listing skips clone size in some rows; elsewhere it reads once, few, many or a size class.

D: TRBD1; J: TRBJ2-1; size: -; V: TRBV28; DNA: TGTGCCAGCAGTTTGGGGACAGGGAATGAGCAGTTCTTC; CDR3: CASSLGTGNEQFF
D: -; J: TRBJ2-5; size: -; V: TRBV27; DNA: TGTGCCAGCAGTTCCCGACAGATCCAAGAGACCCAGTACTTC; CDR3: CASSSRQIQETQYF
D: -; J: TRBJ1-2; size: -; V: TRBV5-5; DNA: TGTGCCAGCAGCTTGGGGACCGCGAACTATGGCTACACCTTC; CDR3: CASSLGTANYGYTF
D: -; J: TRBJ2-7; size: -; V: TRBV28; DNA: TGTGCCAGCCGCGAGGGGGAACCCTACGAGCAGTACTTC; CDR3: CASREGEPYEQYF
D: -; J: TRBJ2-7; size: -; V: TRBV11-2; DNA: TGTGCCAGCAGCTTAGAGGTAGTGGTGGGGTCCAAAAGCTCCTACGAGCAGTACTTC; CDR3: CASSLEVVVGSKSSYEQYF
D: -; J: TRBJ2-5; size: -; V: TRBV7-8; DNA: TGTGCCAGCAGCTTAATCGCTAGCGTTGAGACCCAGTACTTC; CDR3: CASSLIASVETQYF
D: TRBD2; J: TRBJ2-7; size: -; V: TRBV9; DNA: TGTGCCAGCAGCGGTCCCGGGAGGAACTACGAGCAGTACTTC; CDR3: CASSGPGRNYEQYF
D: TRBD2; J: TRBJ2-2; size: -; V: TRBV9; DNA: TGTGCCAGCAGCCTATCACCGGGGGGGCCAGCACCGGGGGAGCTGTTTTTT; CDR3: CASSLSPGGPAPGELFF
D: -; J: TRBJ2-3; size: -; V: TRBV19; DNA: TGTGCCAGTAGTCGGGACTTCCGCACAGATACGCAGTATTTT; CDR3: CASSRDFRTDTQYF
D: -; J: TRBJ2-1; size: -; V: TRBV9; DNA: TGTGCCAGCAGCGGCAGACTGGTCTCCTACAATGAGCAGTTCTTC; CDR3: CASSGRLVSYNEQFF
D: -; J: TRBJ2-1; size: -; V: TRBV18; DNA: TGTGCCAGCTCGTCCCTGTCCTACGATGAGCAGTTCTTC; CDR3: CASSSLSYDEQFF
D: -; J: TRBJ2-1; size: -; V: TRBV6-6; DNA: TGTGCCAGCAGTTACTCGGATTTAGGATATGAGCAGTTCTTC; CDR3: CASSYSDLGYEQFF
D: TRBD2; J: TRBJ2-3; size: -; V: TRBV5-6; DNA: TGTGCCAGCAGCTTGGGTCTAGCGGGCCTTAGCACAGATACGCAGTATTTT; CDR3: CASSLGLAGLSTDTQYF
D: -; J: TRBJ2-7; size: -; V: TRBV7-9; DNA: TGTGCCAGCAGCTTAGTGGGGCCCAGGCGCTACGAGCAGTACTTC; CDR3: CASSLVGPRRYEQYF
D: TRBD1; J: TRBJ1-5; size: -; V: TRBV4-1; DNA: TGCGCCAGCAGCCGTACAGGGGGCTTCAATCAGCCCCAGCATTTT; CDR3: CASSRTGGFNQPQHF
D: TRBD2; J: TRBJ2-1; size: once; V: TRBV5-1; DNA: TGCGCCAGCAGCTGGCCTAGCGGTAGCTCCTACAATGAGCAGTTCTTC; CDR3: CASSWPSGSSYNEQFF
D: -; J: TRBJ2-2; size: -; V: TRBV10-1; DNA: TGCGCCAGCAGTGAAAAGGGATCGGGCACCGGGGAGCTGTTTTTT; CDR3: CASSEKGSGTGELFF